The rows below give T cell receptor beta chains drawn from one sample of a study of metastatic and nonmetastatic thyroid tumors. TCRdb reanalyzed the PCR reads with MiXCR. The repertoire consists of around 12,000 clones, with 25% to 40% occurring once and the leading ten covering approximately 14%. Sequences were obtained from tumor tissue. These receptors were collected from a male donor with papillary thyroid cancer or a benign thyroid nodule (not recorded which). Some clones in this sample may be carry-over from other donors' samples. Each CDR3 is given with its conserved first and last residue. The order of the fields is J gene, D gene, V gene, clone size, CDR3 DNA, CDR3 protein. D genes are given only for firm matches. Some rows mark clone size as missing; the rest say once, few, many or name a class of expanded clone.

TRBJ2-2	TRBD1	TRBV28	few	TGTGCCAGCAGTTTAGTACGGGACAGGGGGCCGTACACCTGGGAGCTGTTTTTT	CASSLVRDRGPYTWELFF
TRBJ1-2	NA	TRBV5-1	NA	TGCGCCAGCAGCCTACAGGGTTCCAAAGGCTACACCTTC	CASSLQGSKGYTF
TRBJ2-2	NA	TRBV5-6	NA	TGTGCCAGCAGCCCACCGGGCTACACCGTGGAGCTGATTTTT	CASSPPGYTVELIF
TRBJ1-6	TRBD1	TRBV6-1	NA	TGTGCCAGCAGTCGGACAGGGGAAAATTCACCCCTCCACTTT	CASSRTGENSPLHF
TRBJ2-6	NA	TRBV5-1	NA	TGCGCCAGCAGCCGGGACGGCTCTGGGGCCAACGTCCTGACTTTC	CASSRDGSGANVLTF
TRBJ2-7	TRBD1	TRBV19	few	TGTGCCAGTAGTACCTCCGGGACAGGGAGTGCCGAGCAGTACTTC	CASSTSGTGSAEQYF
TRBJ2-7	NA	TRBV5-1	NA	TGCGCCAGCAGCTTGGGACAGGGACTAGATGGTCGCGAGCAGTACTTC	CASSLGQGLDGREQYF
TRBJ2-4	NA	TRBV2	many	TGTGCCAGCAGTGAAGTACGGGGGAGCCAAAACATTCAGTACTTC	CASSEVRGSQNIQYF
TRBJ2-7	TRBD1	TRBV5-1	NA	TGCGCCAGCAGCTTTTCAACAGGGGCAAATCGCGAGCAGTACTTC	CASSFSTGANREQYF
TRBJ1-6	NA	TRBV20-1	NA	TGCAGTGCTAGAGTGGGGGGCGCTCCCAATTCACCCCTCCACTTT	CSARVGGAPNSPLHF
TRBJ2-7	TRBD1	TRBV20-1	NA	TGCAGTGCTATCGCCGGGACAGGGGGCTCCTACGAGCAGTACTTC	CSAIAGTGGSYEQYF
TRBJ2-2	NA	TRBV10-3	many	TGTGCCATCAGTGAAATCGCCGGGCAAACCGGGGAGCTGTTTTTT	CAISEIAGQTGELFF
TRBJ1-1	NA	TRBV12-3/TRBV12-4	NA	TGTGCCAGCAGTTTGGAACAAGTGTGCACTCAACCTTTCTTT	CASSLEQVCTQPFF